This T cell receptor beta chain was captured by sequencing in a study of blood T cell repertoires in COVID-19. Study as a whole: Samples taken during acute and convalescent COVID-19 were collected in the United States, Italy and Spain.

Profiling relied on immunoSEQ multiplex PCR, and the TCRdb table lists in-frame clones only, not all of them. Here the sample spans 200,000 to 300,000 clones, around nine tenths being singletons. This clone occurred a few times. One junction end disagrees with the germline gene, perhaps due to a read error. Germline V gives CDR1 MDHEN, CDR2 SYDVKM. The CDR3 has 14 amino acids. This chain uses TRBV28 with TRBJ2-1; 8 bases map to TRBD2. The specimen was peripheral blood. The source is a woman in her sixties or seventies who had recovered from COVID-19. The CDR3: CASQRSGGGTTPLF. Here the CDR3 DNA reads TGTGCCAGTCAGAGGTCTGGCGGGGGGACGACACCGCTCTTC.